Shown below are 5 T cell receptor beta chains from a single sample sequenced in a study of CD8+ T cells in alopecia areata. RNA was extracted and reverse transcribed into cDNA as the sequencing template. This table comes from immunoSEQ multiplex PCR, and its TCRdb copy is limited to in-frame clones, with some not included. The table lists roughly 150,000 clones, around 58% of them singletons, with roughly 6.5% in the top ten. The source was CD4+ T cells sorted from blood, collected at week 0. The receptors originated from a human donor with alopecia areata.

V gene TRBV4-3 combines with J gene TRBJ1-6; D is perhaps TRBD1 (6 bases). The CDR3 is made up of 12 amino acids. Germline lookup yields CDR1 LGHNA and CDR2 YSLEER. Trimming removed 1 base at V and 13 bases at J, with 8 bases between. This chain's CDR3 is CASSQAGAPLHF. CDR3 sequence (DNA): TGCGCCAGCAGCCAAGCGGGGGCTCCCCTCCACTTT.

The J gene is TRBJ2-7, the V gene TRBV6-6, with TRBD1 matching over 9 bases. Trimming removed 6 bases from V and 13 bases from J; junction bases left unmatched: 13. Germline loops: CDR1 MNHNY, CDR2 SVGAGI (reference sequence). There are 13 residues in the CDR3. As DNA, the CDR3 is TGTGCCAGCAGCCTCACAGGGGGCGCCGGTATATACTTC. This translates into CASSLTGGAGIYF.

The rearrangement uses TRBV2 and TRBJ1-2; D is ambiguous. This CDR3 spans 13 amino acids. Per germline, CDR1 SNHLY and CDR2 FYNNEI. V lost 7 bases to trimming and J lost 2 bases, with 11 bases between them. CDR3 DNA sequence: TGTGCCAGCAATCTAGAATCGAACTATGGCTACACCTTC. Translating gives CASNLESNYGYTF.

This rearrangement joins TRBV29-1 to TRBJ2-7; D may match TRBD1 or TRBD2 (6 bases each). CDR1 and CDR2 (germline): SQVTM, ANQGSEA. CDR3 length equals 14 residues. V shed 7 bases and J shed 6 bases, with 22 bases lying between them. The CDR3 reads CSARKGGLGTEQYF. The CDR3 DNA sequence: TGCAGCGCCCGGAAGGGGGGTCTCGGGACCGAGCAGTACTTC.

This clone occurred a few times. The CDR3 protein is CSVERDIANEQFF. The CDR3 bases are TGCAGCGTTGAGCGGGACATCGCTAATGAGCAGTTCTTC. V usage is TRBV29-1 and J usage is TRBJ2-1, with D perhaps assigned TRBD1 or TRBD2 (6 bases each). Looked up from germline, CDR1 is SQVTM and CDR2 is ANQGSEA. CDR3 length: 13 residues. V was pared by 3 bases and J by 7 bases, with 13 bases between.